A single sample gave rise to the 17 T cell receptor beta chains below, sequenced in a study of T cell clonality in common variable immunodeficiency (dated by TCRdb to 2015 to 2017). What the authors observed across the whole study: CVID TCRbeta sequences reportedly showed fewer deletions and N-nucleotide insertions and lacked highly modified clones with 13 or more V deletions.

Receptor libraries were prepared by the immunoSEQ multiplex PCR assay. Drawn from immuneACCESS, this table holds only the in-frame rearrangements with V and J called that TCRdb kept. Clones are partly lost; checked studies trace under half to an unresolved V gene and leave the rest unexplained. The table puts some 19,000 clones in this sample, none counted just once. The biggest ten clones account for under 30% of the sample. No antigen has been identified for these receptors. Sequencing input: peripheral blood mononuclear cells. The receptors stem from a human donor with common variable immunodeficiency.

A few counts support this clone. Read sequence stops 3 residues before the CDR3 end, and the germline J gene provides the missing end. V gene TRBV19 combines with J gene TRBJ1-6; perhaps TRBD1 as D (6 bases). In germline, CDR1 is LNHDA, CDR2 SQIVND (reference sequence). CDR3 length: 14 residues. V gave up 3 bases and J gave up 10 bases, with 13 bases separating them. CDR3 in amino acids: CASSMGRGLSPLHF. The covered CDR3 bases are TGTGCCAGTAGTATGGGCAGGGGATTGTCACCC.

This clone came up a few times. Read coverage stops 3 residues before the CDR3 terminus; the germline J gene supplies the remainder. This sequence joins TRBV19 and TRBJ1-3; tentatively, D is TRBD1 (5 bases). The CDR3 has 16 residues. The germline V gene has CDR1 LNHDA and CDR2 SQIVND (reference sequence). The V end was cut by 6 bases, the J end by 0 bases, with 15 bases between. The CDR3 reads CASSPLGQLSGNTIYF. CDR3 DNA, as far as it was read: TGTGCCAGTAGCCCCCTCGGACAACTCTCTGGAAACACC.

This clone has a count of ten or more. The part of the CDR3 DNA that was read is TGCGCCAGCCCGGGGGGGATAGGCGAG. This gives the protein CASPGGIGE. From start to end, the CDR3 is CASPGGIGEQYF. The rearrangement joins TRBV5-1 to TRBJ2-7; 8 bases are a match to TRBD2. The CDR3 extends 3 residues past the end of the read, so its final part is completed from the germline J gene. From germline, CDR1 is SGHRS and CDR2 YFSETQ. The CDR3 contains 12 residues. With V trimmed by 7 bases and J by 6 bases, 6 bases remained unmatched. The entire variable domain, with the rest obtained from reference TRBV5-1 and TRBJ2-7, is as follows: KAGVTQTPRYLIKTRGQQVTLSCSPISGHRSVSWYQQTPGQGLQFLFEYFSETQRNKGNFPGRFSGRQFSNSRSEMNVSTLELGDSALYLCASPGGIGEQYFGPGTRLTVT.

This clone was detected only a few times. Read coverage stops 3 residues before the CDR3 terminus; the germline J gene supplies the remainder. V gene TRBV6-2 or TRBV6-3 combines with J gene TRBJ2-7; D is uncertain. The CDR3 has 16 amino acids. V lost 0 bases and J lost 3, with 15 bases in between. The V gene's germline CDR1 is MNHEY and CDR2 SVGEGT. The CDR3 is CASSYSFSDKGYEQYF. The DNA read from the CDR3 is TGTGCCAGCAGTTACTCGTTTTCCGACAAGGGCTACGAG.

At least ten counts were recorded for this clone. Sequencing ends 3 residues short of the CDR3 end; the germline J gene provides the rest. The J gene is TRBJ1-1, the V gene TRBV30; 8 bases match TRBD1. The CDR3 totals 15 residues. CDR1 and CDR2 (germline): GTSNPN, SVGIG (reference sequence). With 0 bases clipped from V and 6 bases from J, the junction kept 9 bases outside the gene matches. CDR3 DNA (partial): TGTGCCTGGAGTGTACGGAGACAGGGGTTCTCTGAA. It yields the protein CAWSVRRQGFSE. The whole CDR3 protein reads CAWSVRRQGFSEAFF. The variable domain in full, completed from reference TRBV30 and TRBJ1-1, reads SQTIHQWPATLVQPVGSPLSLECTVEGTSNPNLYWYRQAAGRGLQLLFYSVGIGQISSEVPQNLSASRPQDRQFILSSKKLLLSDSGFYLCAWSVRRQGFSEAFFGQGTRLTVV.

This clone was counted only a few times. From the germline J gene comes the end of the CDR3, since the read stops 3 residues before it. V is TRBV19 and J is TRBJ2-6, with D perhaps matching TRBD1 (5 bases). Deletions cut 4 bases from V and 1 base from J, with 8 bases between. This CDR3 is built from 15 residues. CDR1 is LNHDA and CDR2 is SQIVND in the germline V gene (reference sequence). CDR3 DNA (partial): TGTGCCAGTAGTACTAGGGGTTCTGGGGCCAACGTC. This translates into CASSTRGSGANV. The whole CDR3 is CASSTRGSGANVLTF.

Only a few counts were recorded for this clone. The read halts 3 residues ahead of the CDR3 end, with the missing end drawn from the germline J gene. This chain uses TRBV7-3 with TRBJ1-1, with 11 bases aligning to TRBD1. Germline V CDR1 and CDR2: SGHTA, FQGTGA. J lost 5 bases, V lost 5 bases, and 7 bases had no gene match. This CDR3 contains 15 residues. This CDR3 is CASSLTGQGATEAFF. The CDR3 bases that were read are TGTGCCAGCAGCCTCACCGGACAGGGGGCGACTGAA.

Regarding this clone: The CDR3 goes on 3 residues after the read ends, and that part is filled in from the germline J gene. The chain joins TRBV7-8 to TRBJ2-3; D call uncertain. This CDR3 comprises 12 residues. V gave up 2 bases and J gave up 4 bases, with 4 bases separating them. CDR1 and CDR2 from the germline V gene are SGHVS and FQNEAQ. The part of the CDR3 DNA that was read is TGTGCCAGCAGCTTATTAGCAGATACG. Its translation is CASSLLADT. The CDR3, in full, reads CASSLLADTQYF.

With respect to this clone: The read gets to within 3 residues of the CDR3 end, and the germline J gene fills in the rest. The chain has TRBV20-1 and TRBJ2-7; the D is unclear. Per germline, CDR1 DFQATT and CDR2 SNEGSKA (reference sequence). The germline V and J ends were trimmed by 3 bases and 0 bases, with 15 bases remaining between them. The CDR3 contains 15 residues. The CDR3 bases that were read are TGCAGTGCTAGGGGTTGGGCAACAGACTCCTACGAG. This gives the protein CSARGWATDSYE. The complete CDR3 protein is CSARGWATDSYEQYF.

This clone was seen a handful of times. The CDR3 end lies 3 residues beyond the end of the read and is filled in from the germline J gene. V gene TRBV7-9 combines with J gene TRBJ1-4; D gene unclear. The CDR3 is 13 residues long. Germline CDR1 is SEHNR and CDR2 is FQNEAQ (reference sequence). Trimming took 3 bases from V and 8 from J, leaving 10 bases between them. CDR3 DNA (partial): TGTGCCAGCAGCTTTCTAGAAAGAGAAAAA. Translation gives CASSFLEREK. The complete CDR3 protein is CASSFLEREKLFF.

Details on this clone: With the read ending 3 residues before the CDR3 end, the germline J gene is used to fill in that end. The chain combines TRBV19 with TRBJ2-7; 9 nucleotides agree with TRBD2. Trimming took 0 bases from V and 2 from J; bases not matched to a gene: 5. Germline CDR1 reads LNHDA; CDR2 reads SQIVND (reference sequence). This CDR3 has 16 residues. The CDR3 reads CASSIEILAGAYEQYF. The CDR3 bases that were read are TGTGCCAGTAGTATAGAAATATTAGCGGGAGCCTACGAG.

As for this clone: The observed sequence ends 3 residues before the CDR3 terminus, with the missing tail filled in from the germline J gene. This sequence joins TRBV13 and TRBJ2-7; maybe TRBD1 (6 bases). The V end was cut by 4 bases, the J end by 4 bases, with 8 bases between. Germline CDR1 PRHDT, CDR2 FYEKMQ (reference sequence). The CDR3 runs 12 residues. The CDR3 region is CASSSRGYEQYF. Partial CDR3 DNA: TGTGCCAGCAGCTCCAGGGGTTACGAG.

Points on this clone: The missing CDR3 end, 3 residues past where the read stops, is filled in from the germline J gene. The chain uses TRBV7-9 and TRBJ1-6; no definite D call. This CDR3 has 11 residues. Germline V gives CDR1 SEHNR, CDR2 FQNEAQ (reference sequence). CDR3 bases read: TGTGCCAGCAGCCTATTATTCCCC. Translation: CASSLLFP. From start to end, the CDR3 is CASSLLFPLHF.

As regards this clone: The read comes to an end 3 residues before the CDR3 does, leaving the germline J gene to fill in the end. V and J are TRBV2 and TRBJ2-5; no definite D call. This CDR3 has 11 amino acids. Germline V CDR1 and CDR2: SNHLY, FYNNEI. The V end was cut by 4 bases, the J end by 5 bases, with 5 bases between. The CDR3 loop reads CASSVSETQYF. Partial CDR3 DNA: TGTGCCAGCAGTGTAAGCGAGACC.

At least ten counts were recorded for this clone. Read data end 3 residues before the CDR3 end; the end is taken from the germline J gene. V gene TRBV20-1 combines with J gene TRBJ1-5; D gene uncertain. Germline V gene sequence: CDR1 DFQATT, CDR2 SNEGSKA (reference sequence). V was cut by 5 bases and J by 0 bases, with 8 bases left in between. This CDR3 region has 13 residues. CDR3: CSAQMYSNQPQHF. CDR3 DNA, as far as it was read: TGCAGTGCTCAGATGTATAGCAATCAGCCC.

On this clone: The missing CDR3 end, 3 residues past where the read stops, is filled in from the germline J gene. The rearrangement links TRBV18 to TRBJ2-7, with D tentatively TRBD1 (6 bases). The germline V and J ends were trimmed by 6 bases and 3 bases, with 12 bases remaining between them. This CDR3 comprises 13 residues. Germline lookup yields CDR1 KGHSH and CDR2 LQKENI. This chain's CDR3 is CASSPGQIYEQYF. The part of the CDR3 DNA that was read is TGTGCCAGCTCCCCCGGACAGATCTACGAG.

This clone was seen repeatedly, ten times or more. The read terminates 3 residues before the CDR3 end, so the remaining end is supplied by the germline J gene. The J gene is TRBJ2-1, the V gene TRBV20-1; the match to TRBD1 covers 10 bases. Trimming cost V 2 bases and J 7 bases; bases outside gene matches: 8. The CDR3 runs to 15 residues. Germline V gene data show CDR1 as DFQATT and CDR2 as SNEGSKA (reference sequence). The CDR3 bases that were read are TGCAGTGCTAGATACCGGGACAGGGGATTGAATGAG. As protein: CSARYRDRGLNE. In full, the CDR3 is CSARYRDRGLNEQFF.